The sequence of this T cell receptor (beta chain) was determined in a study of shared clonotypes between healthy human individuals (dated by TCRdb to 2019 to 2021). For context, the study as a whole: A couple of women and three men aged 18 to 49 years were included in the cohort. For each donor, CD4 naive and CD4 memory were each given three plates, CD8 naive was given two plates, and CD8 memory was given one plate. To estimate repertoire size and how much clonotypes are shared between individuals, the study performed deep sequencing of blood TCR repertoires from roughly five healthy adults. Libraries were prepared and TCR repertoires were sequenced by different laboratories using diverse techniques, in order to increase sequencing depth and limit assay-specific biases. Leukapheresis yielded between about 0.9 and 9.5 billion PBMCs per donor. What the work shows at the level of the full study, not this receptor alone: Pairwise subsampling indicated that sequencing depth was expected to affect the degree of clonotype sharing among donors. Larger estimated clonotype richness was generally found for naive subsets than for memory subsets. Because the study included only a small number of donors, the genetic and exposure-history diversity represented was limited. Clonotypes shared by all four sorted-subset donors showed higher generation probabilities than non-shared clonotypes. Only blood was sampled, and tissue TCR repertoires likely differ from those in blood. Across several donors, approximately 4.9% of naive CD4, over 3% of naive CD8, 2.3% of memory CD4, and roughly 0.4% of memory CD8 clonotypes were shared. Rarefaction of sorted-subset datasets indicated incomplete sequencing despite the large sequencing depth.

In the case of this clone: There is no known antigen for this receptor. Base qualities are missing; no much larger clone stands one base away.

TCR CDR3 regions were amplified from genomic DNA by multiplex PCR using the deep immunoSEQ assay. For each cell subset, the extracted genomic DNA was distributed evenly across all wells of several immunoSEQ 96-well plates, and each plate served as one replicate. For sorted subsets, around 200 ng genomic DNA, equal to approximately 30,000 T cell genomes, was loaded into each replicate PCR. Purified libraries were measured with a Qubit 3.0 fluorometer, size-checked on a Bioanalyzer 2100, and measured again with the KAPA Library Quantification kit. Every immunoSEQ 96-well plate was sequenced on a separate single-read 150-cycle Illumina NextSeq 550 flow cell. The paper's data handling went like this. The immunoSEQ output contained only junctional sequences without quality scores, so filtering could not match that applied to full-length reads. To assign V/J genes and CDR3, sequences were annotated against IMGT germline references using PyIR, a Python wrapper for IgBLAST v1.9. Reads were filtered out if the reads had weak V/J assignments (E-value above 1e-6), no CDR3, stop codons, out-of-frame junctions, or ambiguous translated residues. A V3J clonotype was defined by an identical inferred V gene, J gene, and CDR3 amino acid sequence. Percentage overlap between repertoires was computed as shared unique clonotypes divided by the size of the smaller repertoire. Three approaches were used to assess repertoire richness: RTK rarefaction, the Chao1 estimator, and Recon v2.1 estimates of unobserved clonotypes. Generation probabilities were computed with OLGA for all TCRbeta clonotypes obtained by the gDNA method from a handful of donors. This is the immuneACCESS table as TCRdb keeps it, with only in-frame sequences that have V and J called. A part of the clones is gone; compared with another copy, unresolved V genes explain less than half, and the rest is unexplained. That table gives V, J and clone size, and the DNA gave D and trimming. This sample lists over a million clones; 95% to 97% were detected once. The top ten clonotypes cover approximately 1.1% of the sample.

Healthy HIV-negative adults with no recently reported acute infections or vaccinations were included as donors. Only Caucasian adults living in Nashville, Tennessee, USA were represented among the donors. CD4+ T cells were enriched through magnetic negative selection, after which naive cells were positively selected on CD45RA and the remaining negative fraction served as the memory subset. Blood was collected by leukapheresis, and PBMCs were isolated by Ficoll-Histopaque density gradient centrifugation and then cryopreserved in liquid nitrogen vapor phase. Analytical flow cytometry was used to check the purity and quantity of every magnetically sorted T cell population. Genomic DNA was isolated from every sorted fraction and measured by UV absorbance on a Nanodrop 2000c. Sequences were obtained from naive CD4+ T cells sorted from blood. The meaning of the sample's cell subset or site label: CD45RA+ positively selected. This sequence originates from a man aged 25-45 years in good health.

The DNA sequence is given as TGTGCCAGCAGCCCGAGGGCAGGACAGGCTGGCTACACCTTC. Its protein is CASSPRAGQAGYTF. The rearrangement joined TRBV27 to TRBJ1-2, and TRBD1 matches 7 of the central bases. Spanning cysteine to phenylalanine, the CDR3 consists of 14 amino acids. Left in the record is the CDR3 DNA by itself, 42 bases read in frame from the first base. Here V drops 6 bases and J drops 7 bases, and the junction holds 11 bases not matched to any gene. CDR1 is given as MNHEY and CDR2 as SMNVEV, both from the germline V gene (reference sequence).